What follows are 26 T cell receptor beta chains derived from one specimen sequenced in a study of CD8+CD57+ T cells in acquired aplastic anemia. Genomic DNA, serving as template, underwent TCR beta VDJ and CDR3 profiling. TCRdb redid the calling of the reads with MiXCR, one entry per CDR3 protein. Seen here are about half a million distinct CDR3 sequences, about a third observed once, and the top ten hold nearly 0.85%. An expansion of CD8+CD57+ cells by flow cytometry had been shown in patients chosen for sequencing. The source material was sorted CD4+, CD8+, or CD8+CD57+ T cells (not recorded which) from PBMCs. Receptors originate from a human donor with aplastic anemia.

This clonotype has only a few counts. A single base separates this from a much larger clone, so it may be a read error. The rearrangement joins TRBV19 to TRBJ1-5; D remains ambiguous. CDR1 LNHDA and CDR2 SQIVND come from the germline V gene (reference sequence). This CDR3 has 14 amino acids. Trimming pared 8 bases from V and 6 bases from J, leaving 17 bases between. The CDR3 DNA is TGTGCCAGTGCCGTACAAGGGCAGTTTCAGCCCCAGCATTTT. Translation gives CASAVQGQFQPQHF.

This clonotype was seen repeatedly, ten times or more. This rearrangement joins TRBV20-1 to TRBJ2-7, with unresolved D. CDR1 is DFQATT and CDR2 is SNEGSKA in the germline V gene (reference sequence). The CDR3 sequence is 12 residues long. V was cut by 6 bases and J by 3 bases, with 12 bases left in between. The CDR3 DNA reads TGCAGTGCAAGGCCAGGAAGCTACGAGCAGTACTTC. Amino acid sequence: CSARPGSYEQYF.

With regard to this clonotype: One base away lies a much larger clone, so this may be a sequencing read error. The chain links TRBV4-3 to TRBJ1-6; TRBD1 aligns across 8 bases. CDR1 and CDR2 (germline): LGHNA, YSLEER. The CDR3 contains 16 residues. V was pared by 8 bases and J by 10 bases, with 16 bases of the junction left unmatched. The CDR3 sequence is CASRRVLNRGGSPLHF. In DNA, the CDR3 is TGCGCCAGCCGCCGGGTGTTGAACAGGGGGGGATCACCCCTCCACTTT.

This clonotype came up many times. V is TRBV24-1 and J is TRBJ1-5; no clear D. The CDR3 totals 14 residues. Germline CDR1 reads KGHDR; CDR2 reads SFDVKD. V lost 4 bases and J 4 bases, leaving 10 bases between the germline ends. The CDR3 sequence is CATSESAHNQPQHF. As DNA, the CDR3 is TGTGCCACCAGTGAATCAGCTCATAATCAGCCCCAGCATTTT.

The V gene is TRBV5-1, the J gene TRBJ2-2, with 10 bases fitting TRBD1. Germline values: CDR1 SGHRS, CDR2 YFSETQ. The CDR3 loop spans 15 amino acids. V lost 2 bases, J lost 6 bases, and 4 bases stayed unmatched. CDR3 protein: CASSFGTGEAGELFF. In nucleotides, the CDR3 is TGCGCCAGCAGCTTCGGGACAGGGGAGGCCGGGGAGCTGTTTTTT.

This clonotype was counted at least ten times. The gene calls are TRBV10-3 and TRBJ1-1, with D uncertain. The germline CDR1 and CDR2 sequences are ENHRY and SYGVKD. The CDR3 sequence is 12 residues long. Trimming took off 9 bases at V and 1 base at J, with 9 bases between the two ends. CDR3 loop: CAIQHPNTEAFF. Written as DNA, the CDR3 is TGTGCCATACAGCACCCGAACACTGAAGCTTTCTTT.

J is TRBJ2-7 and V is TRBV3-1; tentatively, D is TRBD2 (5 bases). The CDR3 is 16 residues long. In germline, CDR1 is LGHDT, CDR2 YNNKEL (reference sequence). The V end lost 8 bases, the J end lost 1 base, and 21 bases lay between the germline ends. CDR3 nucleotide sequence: TGTGCCAGCTCACCGCTCGCGACGGGAAGATCCTACGAGCAGTACTTC. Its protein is CASSPLATGRSYEQYF.

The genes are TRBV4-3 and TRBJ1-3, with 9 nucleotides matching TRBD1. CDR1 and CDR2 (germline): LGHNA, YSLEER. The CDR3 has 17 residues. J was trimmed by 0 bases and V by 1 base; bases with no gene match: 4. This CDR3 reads CASSQGGQGFSGNTIYF. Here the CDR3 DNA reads TGCGCCAGCAGCCAAGGGGGACAGGGATTCTCTGGAAACACCATATATTTT.

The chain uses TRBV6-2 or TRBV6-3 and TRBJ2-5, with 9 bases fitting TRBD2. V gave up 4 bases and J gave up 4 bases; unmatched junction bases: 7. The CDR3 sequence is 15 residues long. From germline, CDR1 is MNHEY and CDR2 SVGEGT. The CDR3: CASSSGLAISETQYF. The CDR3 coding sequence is TGTGCCAGCAGTTCCGGACTAGCGATATCAGAGACCCAGTACTTC.

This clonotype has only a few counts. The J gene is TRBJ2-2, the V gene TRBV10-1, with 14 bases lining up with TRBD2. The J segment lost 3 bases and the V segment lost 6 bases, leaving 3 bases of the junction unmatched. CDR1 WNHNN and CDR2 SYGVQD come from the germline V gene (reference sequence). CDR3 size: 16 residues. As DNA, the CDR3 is TGCGCCAGCAGCGGGACTAGCGGGAGTGACACCGGGGAGCTGTTTTTT. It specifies CASSGTSGSDTGELFF.

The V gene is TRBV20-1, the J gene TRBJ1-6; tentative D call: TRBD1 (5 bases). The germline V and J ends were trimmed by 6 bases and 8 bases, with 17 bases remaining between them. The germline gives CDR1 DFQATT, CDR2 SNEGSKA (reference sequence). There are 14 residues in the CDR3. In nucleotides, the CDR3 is TGCAGTGCAGAACGGGGGGTAGGCGATTCACCCCTCCACTTT. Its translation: CSAERGVGDSPLHF.

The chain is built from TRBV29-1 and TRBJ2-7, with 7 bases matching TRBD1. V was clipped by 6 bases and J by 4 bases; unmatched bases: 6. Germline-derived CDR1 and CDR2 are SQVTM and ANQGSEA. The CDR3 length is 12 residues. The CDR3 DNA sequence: TGCAGCGTCGGACAGGATTATTACGAGCAGTACTTC. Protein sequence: CSVGQDYYEQYF.

Here the CDR3 DNA reads TGCAGTGCTAGAGATGATGGGGGGCTGCGGGTCTTCGGTGAAGCTTTCTTT. Encoded protein: CSARDDGGLRVFGEAFF. The J gene is TRBJ1-1, the V gene TRBV20-1, with D possibly TRBD1 on 6 matching bases. CDR1 DFQATT and CDR2 SNEGSKA come from the germline V gene (reference sequence). Trimming shortened V by 0 bases and J by 7 bases, and 24 bases separated the two germline ends. CDR3 size: 17 residues.

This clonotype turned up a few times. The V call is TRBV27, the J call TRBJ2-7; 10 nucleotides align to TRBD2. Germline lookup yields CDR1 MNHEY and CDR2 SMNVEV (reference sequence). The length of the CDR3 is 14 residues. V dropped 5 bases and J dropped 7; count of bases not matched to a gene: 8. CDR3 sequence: CASSQRLAGGEQYF. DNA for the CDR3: TGTGCCAGCAGTCAAAGACTAGCGGGTGGGGAGCAGTACTTC.

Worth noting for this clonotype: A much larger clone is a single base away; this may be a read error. CDR3 bases: TGCAGCGTTGGATCTTACTACGGGCAGTACTTC. This sequence encodes CSVGSYYGQYF. The genes are TRBV29-1 and TRBJ2-7, with unresolved D. Germline V gives CDR1 SQVTM, CDR2 ANQGSEA. The CDR3 extends over 11 amino acids.

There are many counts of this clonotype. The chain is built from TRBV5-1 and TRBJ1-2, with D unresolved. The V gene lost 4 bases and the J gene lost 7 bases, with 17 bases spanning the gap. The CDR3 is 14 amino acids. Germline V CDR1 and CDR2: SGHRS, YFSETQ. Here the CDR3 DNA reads TGCGCCAGCAGCATGAACCCCTCCAGCGGTGGCTACACCTTC. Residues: CASSMNPSSGGYTF.

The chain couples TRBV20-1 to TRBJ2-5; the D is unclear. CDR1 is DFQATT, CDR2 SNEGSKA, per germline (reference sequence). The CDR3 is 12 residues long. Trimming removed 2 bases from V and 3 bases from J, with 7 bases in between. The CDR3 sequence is CSARLVKETQYF. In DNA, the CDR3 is TGCAGTGCTAGATTGGTCAAAGAGACCCAGTACTTC.

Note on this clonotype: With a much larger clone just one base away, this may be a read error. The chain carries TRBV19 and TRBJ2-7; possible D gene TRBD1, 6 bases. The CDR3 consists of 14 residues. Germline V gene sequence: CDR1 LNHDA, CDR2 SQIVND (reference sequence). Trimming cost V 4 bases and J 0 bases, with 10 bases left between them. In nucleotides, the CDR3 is TGTGCCAGTAGTAAAGGACAGCACTCCTACGAGCAGTACTTC. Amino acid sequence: CASSKGQHSYEQYF.

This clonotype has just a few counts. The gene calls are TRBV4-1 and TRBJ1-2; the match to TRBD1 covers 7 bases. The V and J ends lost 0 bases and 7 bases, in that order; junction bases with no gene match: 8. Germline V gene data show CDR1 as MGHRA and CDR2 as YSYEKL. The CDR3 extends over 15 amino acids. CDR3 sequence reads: CASSQDPGGGSGYTF. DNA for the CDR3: TGCGCCAGCAGCCAAGATCCAGGGGGAGGCTCTGGCTACACCTTC.

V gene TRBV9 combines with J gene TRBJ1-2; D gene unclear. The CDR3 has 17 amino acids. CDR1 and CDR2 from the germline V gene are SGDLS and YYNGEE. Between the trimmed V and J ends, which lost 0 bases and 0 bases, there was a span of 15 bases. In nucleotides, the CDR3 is TGTGCCAGCAGCGTAGGTCACGAGGCAGTTTCTAACTATGGCTACACCTTC. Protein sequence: CASSVGHEAVSNYGYTF.

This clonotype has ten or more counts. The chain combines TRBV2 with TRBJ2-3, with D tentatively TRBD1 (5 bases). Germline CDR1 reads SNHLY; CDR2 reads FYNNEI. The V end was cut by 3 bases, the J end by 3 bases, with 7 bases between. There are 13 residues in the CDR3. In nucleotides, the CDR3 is TGTGCCAGCAGTGAGGGGCTAACAGATACGCAGTATTTT. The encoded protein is CASSEGLTDTQYF.

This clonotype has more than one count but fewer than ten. The CDR3 protein is CASSQGWTAKVSGELFF. The CDR3 DNA reads TGTGCCAGCAGCCAGGGTTGGACAGCCAAAGTGTCCGGGGAGCTGTTTTTT. The chain combines TRBV14 with TRBJ2-2; TRBD1 is a possible D gene (6 bases). The V end was cut by 3 bases, the J end by 6 bases, with 20 bases between. CDR1 is SGHDN and CDR2 is FVKESK in the germline V gene. This CDR3 contains 17 residues.

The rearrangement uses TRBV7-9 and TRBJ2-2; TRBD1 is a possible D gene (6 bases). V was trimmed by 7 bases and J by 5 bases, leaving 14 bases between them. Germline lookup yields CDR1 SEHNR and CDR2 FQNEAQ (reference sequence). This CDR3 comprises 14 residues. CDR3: CASIQGLKTGELFF. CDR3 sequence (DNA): TGTGCCAGCATCCAGGGGCTGAAAACCGGGGAGCTGTTTTTT.

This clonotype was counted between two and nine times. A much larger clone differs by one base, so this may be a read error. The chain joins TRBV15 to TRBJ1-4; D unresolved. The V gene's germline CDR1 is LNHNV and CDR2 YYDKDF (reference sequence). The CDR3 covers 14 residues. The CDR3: CATSRVGLDERLFF. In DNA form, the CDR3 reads TGTGCCACCAGCAGGGTAGGGCTGGATGAAAGACTGTTTTTT. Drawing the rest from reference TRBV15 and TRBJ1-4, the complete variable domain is DAMVIQNPRYQVTQFGKPVTLSCSQTLNHNVMYWYQQKSSQAPKLLFHYYDKDFNNEADTPDNFQSRRPNTSFCFLDIRSPGLGDTAMYLCATSRVGLDERLFFGSGTQLSVL.

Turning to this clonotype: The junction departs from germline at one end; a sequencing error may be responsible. CDR3: CASTNTGSPPHF. In DNA, the CDR3 is TGTGCCAGCACAAACACAGGGTCACCCCCCCACTTT. V gene TRBV5-3 combines with J gene TRBJ1-6, with TRBD1 as a possible D gene (6 bases). TRBV5-3 is an open reading frame, and its role is uncertain. The CDR3 covers 12 residues.

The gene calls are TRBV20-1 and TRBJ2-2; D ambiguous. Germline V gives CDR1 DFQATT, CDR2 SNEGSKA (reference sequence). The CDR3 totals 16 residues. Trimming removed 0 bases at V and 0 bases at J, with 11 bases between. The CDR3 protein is CSARDIGSTNTGELFF. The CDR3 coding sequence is TGCAGTGCTAGAGATATAGGGTCCACGAACACCGGGGAGCTGTTTTTT.